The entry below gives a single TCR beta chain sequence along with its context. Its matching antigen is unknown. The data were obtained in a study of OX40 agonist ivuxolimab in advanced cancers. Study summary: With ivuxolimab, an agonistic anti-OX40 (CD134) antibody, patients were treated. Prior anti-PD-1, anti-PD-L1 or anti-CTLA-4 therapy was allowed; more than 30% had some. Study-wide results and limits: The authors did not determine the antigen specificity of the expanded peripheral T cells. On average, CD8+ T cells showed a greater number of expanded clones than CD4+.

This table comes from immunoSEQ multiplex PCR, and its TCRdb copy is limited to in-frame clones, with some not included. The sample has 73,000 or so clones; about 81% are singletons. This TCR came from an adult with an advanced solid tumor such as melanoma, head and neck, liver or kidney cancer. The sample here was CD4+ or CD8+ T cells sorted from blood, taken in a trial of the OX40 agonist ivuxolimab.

Written as DNA, the CDR3 is TGTGCCAGCACTATGGAATCCTACGAGCAGTACTTC. Its translation is CASTMESYEQYF. The chain recombines TRBV6-1 with TRBJ2-7, with unresolved D. The CDR3 extends over 12 amino acids. Trimming left V 7 bases short and J 1 base short, with 8 bases between. Germline values: CDR1 MNHNS, CDR2 SASEGT.